This TCR beta chain was sequenced for a study of T cells in Graves' hyperthyroidism and ophthalmopathy. It was uncontrolled infection, other autoimmune disease, pregnancy or lactation that excluded patients. The CDR3 has 15 residues. V lost 0 bases, J lost 7 bases, and 8 bases stayed unmatched. Germline CDR1 MNHEY, CDR2 SVGAGI. Authors of the study amplified TCR beta CDR3 regions from RNA transcripts. Carried out on the TCR CDR3, a first-round RT-PCR used the HTBI primer set. TCRdb reanalysed the multiplex PCR reads using MiXCR and keeps one entry per CDR3 protein. Of 500,000 to 600,000 distinct CDR3 sequences listed, more than 45% are singletons. General study results and limits: Model output signaled ophthalmopathy a median 6.5 months ahead of onset. Blood samples included most of the expanded thyroid clonotypes exceeding 0.001.

The sample holds many counts of this clonotype. Its matching antigen is unknown. The chain combines TRBV6-5 with TRBJ2-7; 8 bases fit TRBD1. The sequence came from an adult woman with Graves' disease, either hyperthyroidism or ophthalmopathy (not recorded which). Sample: peripheral blood or thyroid tissue (not recorded which). The CDR3 region has the DNA TGTGCCAGCAGTTACTCCGGGACAGGACCGAAAGAGCAGTACTTC. Protein product: CASSYSGTGPKEQYF.